The following is a T cell receptor (beta chain) sequence with its context. Its antigen remains undetermined. Within one base of it there is no much larger clone, and no base qualities were kept. At one collaborating source in Seattle, patients were enrolled during active infection and were followed longitudinally through the course of disease. Each collaborating institution followed its own protocols to collect whole blood in K2EDTA tubes. For TCRbeta analysis, collaborators shipped samples in one of three forms: frozen whole blood, isolated PBMCs, or DNA extracted from either of those sample types. The immunoSEQ Assay, a bias-controlled multiplex PCR, was used to amplify TCRbeta CDR3 regions from genomic DNA. For the original study's pipeline: Nucleated cell counts per sample were estimated from amplification of reference gene primers within the assay. To quantify the absolute abundance of each unique TCRbeta CDR3 rearrangement, sequence reads were collapsed and filtered. For each sample, productive Simpson clonality was calculated as the square root of Simpson's diversity index across productive rearrangements. Imported from immuneACCESS, the table was reduced by TCRdb to in-frame sequences with V and J called. These copies leave out some clones; in studies compared against another copy, an unresolved V gene accounts for under half, and the cause of the remainder is not known. D and trimming were read from the DNA, whereas the V and J calls and clone size are those reported in that table. This sample has fewer than 300,000 clones in its table, and just over 85% of those were observed once. 11% of the sample belongs to the ten largest clones.

The data are from a study of blood T cell repertoires in COVID-19 (dated by TCRdb to the early 2020s). For context, the study as a whole: Samples covering the acute and convalescent phases of COVID-19 were provided by collaborators in the United States, Italy and Spain. Subjects who had been exposed to COVID-19, were actively infected with it, or had recovered from it provided the deeply sampled blood TCRbeta repertoires that made up the dataset. A freely available public database, intended as a resource for researchers studying the immune response to SARS-CoV-2, is where the repertoires were released. The samples were drawn from the first 160 participants of the ongoing ImmuneRACE study and from 950 to 1,500 subjects provided by 6 global collaborators. Where available, HLA class I and class II types were obtained from metadata supplied by the sample provider rather than from assay-based typing. The material from the prospective study consisted of cDNA or gDNA derived from T cells, B-cell-depleted T cells, or PBMCs. Sample metadata almost always included a de-identified subject ID, COVID-19 status, age in years and sex.

The full study reports these points: How much clinical and demographic metadata was included differed by source and by participant, and the metadata was provided uncurated.

The sequence was obtained from a middle-aged man with COVID-19, enrolled during active disease. Material: peripheral blood.

The nucleotide sequence is given as TGTGCCAGCAGTGCCCACGCCCGGACAGGGGGCGCAGGGTATGGCTACACCTTC. Translated, this is CASSAHARTGGAGYGYTF. The chain employs TRBV6-4 and TRBJ1-2, with 11 bases in between that match TRBD1. CDR1 and CDR2 are read off the germline V gene as MRHNA and SNTAGT. Here V drops 4 bases and J drops 5 bases, and the junction holds 15 bases not matched to any gene. Taken from cysteine to phenylalanine, the CDR3 has 18 residues. Only CDR3 DNA is held: 54 bases, read in frame from base 1.